This TCR beta chain was sequenced during a study of CD8 T cells in Susac syndrome. Random hexamers were used to reverse transcribe 0.5 to 1 ug of RNA. Amplification of TCR beta CDR3 used immunoSEQ multiplex PCR across 54 Vbeta and 13 Jbeta. From the immunoSEQ multiplex PCR reads, TCRdb called clonotypes with MiXCR, one entry per CDR3 protein. In the table there are 120,000 or so distinct CDR3 sequences, roughly 94% of which are singletons. From blood CD8+ and CD4+ T cells, the TCR beta chain was sequenced. TEMRA cells were enriched by FACS, while CD8+ and CD4+ T cells were obtained through a negative isolation that was performed magnetically. The CDR3 extends over 14 amino acids. Trimming cost V 5 bases and J 1 base; bases outside gene matches: 5.

This receptor was taken from a human donor with multiple sclerosis. The chain has TRBV12-3 or TRBV12-4 and TRBJ2-7; 7 nucleotides align to TRBD1. The specimen sequenced was CD4+ T cells from PBMCs. CDR3 region: CASSPQTGSYEQYF. For the CDR3, the DNA is TGTGCCAGCAGTCCTCAGACAGGGTCCTACGAGCAGTACTTC.